This is a list of T cell receptor beta chains from one sample in a study of a mutant IDH1 vaccine in newly diagnosed glioma. Only in-frame clones appear in the TCRdb table, and some are missing; sequencing was by immunoSEQ multiplex PCR. The table records under 150,000 clones, about nine tenths of them present only once. Their target antigens are unknown. The material was PBMCs, obtained from a glioma patient whose treatment included an IDH1 peptide vaccine. These receptors were taken from a woman in her forties or fifties with glioma. CDR3s include the opening cysteine and the closing phenylalanine or tryptophan. Each record gives: D gene, V gene, clone size, J gene, CDR3 DNA, CDR3 protein. A D gene is named only where the DNA matches it firmly. Only some rows state a clone size, as once, few, many or a class for expanded clones.

NA	TRBV6-4	NA	TRBJ2-1	TGTGCCAGCAGGGGGAACAGAAATGAGCAGTTCTTC	CASRGNRNEQFF
NA	TRBV9	NA	TRBJ1-1	TGTGCCAGCAGCGAGACAGGTAGCGCTGAAGCTTTCTTT	CASSETGSAEAFF
NA	TRBV4-1	once	TRBJ1-4	TGCGCCAGCAGCCAAGATGGAGGGGCCGAGGGTGAAAAACTGTTTTTT	CASSQDGGAEGEKLFF
NA	TRBV4-1	NA	TRBJ1-5	TGCGCCAGCAGCCAAGATCGAATGGGCAATCAGCCCCAGCATTTT	CASSQDRMGNQPQHF
TRBD1	TRBV29-1	NA	TRBJ2-7	TGCAGCGTAGGGACAGGGGTATACGAGCAGTACTTC	CSVGTGVYEQYF
NA	TRBV18	NA	TRBJ2-1	TGTGCCAGCTCACCGCCGAAGGGGAGCTCCTACAATGAGCAGTTCTTC	CASSPPKGSSYNEQFF
TRBD1	TRBV7-9	NA	TRBJ1-2	TGTGCCAGCAGCTTAGCCAGGCAGGGGGCGGATGGCTACACCTTC	CASSLARQGADGYTF
TRBD2	TRBV9	NA	TRBJ2-1	TGTGCCAGCAGCGCCCTTAGCGGGAGAAATTCAATGAGGCAGTTCTTC	CASSALSGRNSMRQFF
TRBD1	TRBV4-1	NA	TRBJ2-4	TGCGCCAGCAGCCAAGAAGAAGGGGGCCAGTACAAAAACATTCAGTACTTC	CASSQEEGGQYKNIQYF
NA	TRBV5-1	NA	TRBJ2-6	TGCGCCAGCAGCCCCCAGGGCTCTGGGGCCAACGTCCTGACTTTC	CASSPQGSGANVLTF
NA	TRBV27	NA	TRBJ1-6	TGTGCCAGCAGTTTCAAGGGGGCACCCCTCCACTTT	CASSFKGAPLHF
NA	TRBV5-1	NA	TRBJ1-4	TGCGCCAGCAGCTGGCTAACAACTAATGAAAAACTGTTTTTT	CASSWLTTNEKLFF
NA	TRBV29-1	once	TRBJ2-1	TGCGGCCCTACCCCCTACAATGAGCAGTTCTTC	CGPTPYNEQFF
NA	TRBV5-8	NA	TRBJ1-3	TGTGCCAGCAGCTCCGTGCGAAACGCAGGGTCCTCTGGAAACACCATATATTTT	CASSSVRNAGSSGNTIYF
TRBD2	TRBV5-1	NA	TRBJ2-3	TGCGCCAGCAGCTGGACTAGCGCCACAGATACGCAGTATTTT	CASSWTSATDTQYF
TRBD2	TRBV10-1	NA	TRBJ2-7	TGCGCCAGCAGTGATTCAGGGATAGCGGGAGGCGAGCAGTACTTC	CASSDSGIAGGEQYF
TRBD2	TRBV30	NA	TRBJ2-1	TGTGCCTGGAGTGGTGCAGCGGGAGGTTTTGGGCATGAGCAGTTCTTC	CAWSGAAGGFGHEQFF
NA	TRBV5-1	few	TRBJ1-1	TGCGCCAGCAGCTTGCTAGACAGGCCGAACACTGAAGCTTTCTTT	CASSLLDRPNTEAFF
TRBD1	TRBV9	NA	TRBJ2-7	TGTGCCAGCAGCCGGCGATCCGGGACAGGGGGCGCTACCTACGAGCAGTACTTC	CASSRRSGTGGATYEQYF
NA	TRBV7-3	NA	TRBJ2-7	TGTGCCAGCAGGAGGCCACAGGGCTCCTACGAGCAGTACTTC	CASRRPQGSYEQYF
NA	TRBV28	NA	TRBJ1-1	TGTGCCAGCAGTTTGCGGGACATTGAAGCTTTCTTT	CASSLRDIEAFF
NA	TRBV28	NA	TRBJ1-5	TGTGCCAGCAGTTTAAAGCCAGGCCAACAGCCCCAGCATTTT	CASSLKPGQQPQHF
TRBD1	TRBV5-1	NA	TRBJ2-2	TGCGCCAGCAACTCACGGCGCGGGGACAGGGGTCCGAACACCGGGGAGCTGTTTTTT	CASNSRRGDRGPNTGELFF
NA	TRBV6-5	NA	TRBJ1-2	TGTGCCAGCAGTTACGCCGGGGGGGGACCGCCAGGCTACACCTTC	CASSYAGGGPPGYTF
TRBD2	TRBV7-9	NA	TRBJ2-5	TGTGCCAGCAGCCCGCCGGGACTAGCGGGAGGGCCTCAAGAGACCCAGTACTTC	CASSPPGLAGGPQETQYF
NA	TRBV30	NA	TRBJ1-1	TGTGCCTGGAGTGAGGGGGAAGCTTTCTTT	CAWSEGEAFF
NA	TRBV2	once	TRBJ1-1	TGTGCCAGCAGTGCCGGGCCGTTGAACACTGAAGCTTTCTTT	CASSAGPLNTEAFF
NA	TRBV15	once	TRBJ2-7	TGTGCCACCAGCAGAGACAATTACGAGCAGTACTTC	CATSRDNYEQYF
TRBD1	TRBV4-1	NA	TRBJ2-4	TGCGCCAGCAGCCTTGGGACAGCTAAAAACATTCAGTACTTC	CASSLGTAKNIQYF
TRBD1	TRBV28	NA	TRBJ1-4	TGTGCCAGCAGTCTTGACAGGGGGCGTGAAAAACTGTTTTTT	CASSLDRGREKLFF
NA	TRBV7-2	NA	TRBJ1-5	TGTGCCAGCAGCTTAGGCAGCGACAATCAGCCCCAGCATTTT	CASSLGSDNQPQHF
NA	TRBV5-1	NA	TRBJ2-3	TGCGCCAGCACCTGGGGGAATACGCAGTATTTT	CASTWGNTQYF
NA	TRBV7-9	once	TRBJ1-2	TGTGCCAGCAGCTTTGGGGGGGCTAACTATGGCTACACCTTC	CASSFGGANYGYTF
NA	TRBV13	once	TRBJ2-7	TGTGCCAGCAGCTCCCGACAGGAGGGATACGAGCAGTACTTC	CASSSRQEGYEQYF
NA	TRBV27	NA	TRBJ2-2	TGTGCCAGCGCTAGGGGGGGCACCGGGGAGCTGTTTTTT	CASARGGTGELFF
TRBD1	TRBV6-5	NA	TRBJ2-2	TGTGCCAGCAGTTACTCCAACAGGGGTACCGGGGAGCTGTTTTTT	CASSYSNRGTGELFF
NA	TRBV9	NA	TRBJ2-1	TGTGCCAGCAGCGTAGGAGGCGGGGCCAACCAGAATGAGCAGTTCTTC	CASSVGGGANQNEQFF
NA	TRBV19	NA	TRBJ1-6	TGTGCCAGTAGCGTTGTGGCTAACTCCTATAATTCACCCCTCCACTTT	CASSVVANSYNSPLHF
NA	TRBV5-4	NA	TRBJ2-3	TGTGCCAGCAGCTTTGGAGGGGCGAGCGGGTCCACAGATACGCAGTATTTT	CASSFGGASGSTDTQYF
NA	TRBV28	NA	TRBJ1-1	TGTGCCAGCAGTCCATACCCCAGGGATACGAACACTGAAGCTTTCTTT	CASSPYPRDTNTEAFF
TRBD2	TRBV7-3	NA	TRBJ2-1	TGTGCCAGCGCCGCAGGAGGTAGCGGGATGAACAATGAGCAGTTCTTC	CASAAGGSGMNNEQFF
TRBD1	TRBV27	NA	TRBJ2-5	TGTGCCAGCAGTCCGCCGGGACAGGGGGAGACCCAGTACTTC	CASSPPGQGETQYF
TRBD1	TRBV19	NA	TRBJ1-1	TGTGCCAGTAGACAGGGGAATATGAACACTGAAGCTTTCTTT	CASRQGNMNTEAFF
TRBD1	TRBV28	NA	TRBJ2-3	TGTGCCAGCAGTTTATTCGGACAGGGCGTTGGAGATACGCAGTATTTT	CASSLFGQGVGDTQYF
NA	TRBV6-1	NA	TRBJ2-1	TGTGCCAGCAGTGAACTCAATGAGCAGTTCTTC	CASSELNEQFF
NA	TRBV28	NA	TRBJ1-4	TGTGCCAGCAGTCCGACCGGGACTAAGAATGAAAAACTGTTTTTT	CASSPTGTKNEKLFF
NA	TRBV30	NA	TRBJ2-5	TGTGCCTGGAGTGTACGGGGCGAGACCCAGTACTTC	CAWSVRGETQYF
NA	TRBV10-3	NA	TRBJ1-1	TGTGCCATCAGCGACAGTGCGAACACTGAAGCTTTCTTT	CAISDSANTEAFF
NA	TRBV6-1	NA	TRBJ1-1	TGTGCCAGCAGTTATAGAGGAGGAACTGAAGCTTTCTTT	CASSYRGGTEAFF
NA	TRBV20-1	few	TRBJ1-1	TGCAGCCCAGGGGACACTGAAGCTTTCTTT	CSPGDTEAFF
TRBD2	TRBV4-2	NA	TRBJ2-3	TGTGCCAGCAGCATAGCCCGAGCGGGGTCCACAGATACGCAGTATTTT	CASSIARAGSTDTQYF